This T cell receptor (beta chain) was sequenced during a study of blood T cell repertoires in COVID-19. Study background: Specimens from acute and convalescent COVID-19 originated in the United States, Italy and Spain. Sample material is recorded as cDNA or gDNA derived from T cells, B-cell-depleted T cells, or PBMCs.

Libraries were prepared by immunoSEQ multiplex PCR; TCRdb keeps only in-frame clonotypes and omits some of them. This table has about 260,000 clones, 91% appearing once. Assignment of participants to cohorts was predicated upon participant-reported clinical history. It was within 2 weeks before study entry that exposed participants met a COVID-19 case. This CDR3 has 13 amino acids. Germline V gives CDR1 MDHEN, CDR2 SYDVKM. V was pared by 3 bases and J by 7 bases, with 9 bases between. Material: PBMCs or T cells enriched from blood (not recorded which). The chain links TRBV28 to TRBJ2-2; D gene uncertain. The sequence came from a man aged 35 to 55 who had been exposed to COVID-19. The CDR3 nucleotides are TGTGCCAGCAGTTTGTTAGAAGTCGGGGAGCTGTTTTTT. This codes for CASSLLEVGELFF.